The sequence of this TCR beta chain was determined in a study of radiotherapy plus CTLA-4 blockade in lung cancer (dated by TCRdb to between 2017 and 2018). Regarding the complete study: Among enrolled patients, 15% to 20% had an objective response and roughly 30% reached disease control. The full study reports these points: After treatment with radiotherapy and ipilimumab, TCR clones that originated in tumors expanded in peripheral blood. Increased serum interferon-beta after radiation, together with early dynamic changes in blood T cell clones, were reported to be the strongest predictors of response.

The study tested focal radiation therapy combined with CTLA-4 blockade (ipilimumab) in patients with chemo-refractory metastatic non-small-cell lung cancer. Libraries were built with the immunoSEQ multiplex PCR assay. TCRdb provides this immuneACCESS table in a form limited to in-frame rearrangements. Some clones are lacking; in checked studies, under half of them reflect an unresolved V gene, and why the rest are absent is not known. A total of roughly 90,000 clones appear in this sample, about 91% of them only once. Nearly 5% of the sample is held by the ten biggest clonotypes. The germline V gene gives CDR1 as MNHEY and CDR2 as SVGAGI. The CDR3 numbers 16 residues from cysteine through phenylalanine. Of the read, only the CDR3 DNA is kept; its 48 bases are in frame from base 1. The V and J ends are trimmed by 0 bases and 6 bases, leaving 14 bases between them. For this clone: Its recognized antigen is unknown. Base quality data are lacking; no much larger clone is found one base away.

The sequence joins TRBV6-5 to TRBJ2-2; the D region possibly corresponds to TRBD2 (5 bases align). Sequencing was performed on peripheral blood, taken from a patient treated with radiotherapy plus ipilimumab. This receptor was taken from a human donor with non-small cell lung cancer that progressed on radiotherapy plus ipilimumab. The base sequence is TGTGCCAGCAGTTACTCGAGGCTAGCCTTTGCCGGGGAGCTGTTTTTT. This translates into CASSYSRLAFAGELFF.